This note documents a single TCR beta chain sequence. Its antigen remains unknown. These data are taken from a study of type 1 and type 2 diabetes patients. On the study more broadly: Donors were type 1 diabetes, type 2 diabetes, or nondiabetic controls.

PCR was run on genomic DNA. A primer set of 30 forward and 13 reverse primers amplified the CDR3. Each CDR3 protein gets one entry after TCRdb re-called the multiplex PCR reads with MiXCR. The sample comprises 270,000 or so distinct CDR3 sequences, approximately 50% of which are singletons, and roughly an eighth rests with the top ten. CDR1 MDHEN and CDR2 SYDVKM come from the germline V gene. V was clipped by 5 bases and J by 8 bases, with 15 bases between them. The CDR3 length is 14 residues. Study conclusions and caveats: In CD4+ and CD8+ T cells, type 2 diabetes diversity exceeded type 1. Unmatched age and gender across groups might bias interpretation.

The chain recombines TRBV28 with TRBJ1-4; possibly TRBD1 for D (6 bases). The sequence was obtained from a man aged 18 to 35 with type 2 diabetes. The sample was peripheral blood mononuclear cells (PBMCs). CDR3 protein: CASSEGGSKEKLFF. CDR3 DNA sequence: TGTGCCAGCAGTGAGGGGGGATCGAAGGAAAAACTGTTTTTT.